This T cell receptor (beta chain) came from a study of OX40 agonist ivuxolimab in advanced cancers. Turning to the study itself: Patients' therapy was ivuxolimab, an antibody that acts as an agonist of OX40 (CD134). Of the patients, three showed partial responses, one with hepatocellular carcinoma and two with cutaneous melanoma.

Findings and limits, study-wide: The study observed clonal expansion of CD4+ and CD8+ blood T cells by week 6 at 0.1 to 3.0 mg/kg.

TCRdb's table, derived via immunoSEQ multiplex PCR, lists solely in-frame clones and lacks some. Among 65,000 to 95,000 clones, about four fifths were seen once, and the ten largest hold 0.51%. Turning to this clone: Its antigen remains unidentified.

The TCR sequence derives from an adult with an advanced solid tumor such as melanoma, head and neck, liver or kidney cancer. Material: CD4+ or CD8+ T cells sorted from blood, obtained in a trial of the OX40 agonist ivuxolimab.

This CDR3 is CASQDTAYGYTF. CDR3 sequence (DNA): TGTGCCAGCCAGGACACAGCCTATGGCTACACCTTC. The genes are TRBV6-1 and TRBJ1-2; perhaps TRBD1 as D (5 bases). The CDR3 is 12 residues long. CDR1 and CDR2 (germline): MNHNS, SASEGT. The V end lost 8 bases, the J end lost 4 bases, and 11 bases lay between the germline ends.